Below are 30 T cell receptor beta chains sequenced from a single sample in a study of shared clonotypes between healthy human individuals (dated by TCRdb to the early 2020s). Libraries were constructed by the immunoSEQ multiplex PCR assay. Entries here come from immuneACCESS through TCRdb and include only in-frame sequences with V and J called. Some clones fail to appear in such tables; in the studies checked, an unresolved V gene covers under half of the shortfall, and the cause of the remainder is unknown. Counted in this sample were about 1.5 million clones; 95% to 97% of them appeared once. The top ten constitute over 1% of the sample. Sample: naive CD4+ T cells sorted from blood. The intended sense of this specimen's cell subset or site label: CD45RA+ positively selected. All receptors come from a man aged 25 to 45 in good health.

This chain joins TRBV19 and TRBJ2-2; no firm D call. Germline V lookup: CDR1 LNHDA, CDR2 SQIVND (reference sequence). Trimming stripped 5 bases from V and 8 bases from J, with 9 bases between. The CDR3 loop spans 12 amino acids. CDR3 bases: TGTGCCAGTAGTCTCTGGGGAGGGGAGCTGTTTTTT. Protein sequence: CASSLWGGELFF.

There are a few counts of this clone. Other DNA variants within this sample encode the same CDR3. The chain employs TRBV11-2 and TRBJ1-5; no definite D call. Germline CDR1 and CDR2: SGHAT and FQNNGV. V lost 3 bases and J 5 bases, leaving 8 bases between the germline ends. The CDR3 consists of 13 residues. The DNA for the CDR3 is TGTGCCAGCAGCTTGGAGGGAGATCAGCCCCAGCATTTT. Translating gives CASSLEGDQPQHF.

The rearrangement links TRBV5-1 to TRBJ2-3; 8 nucleotides agree with TRBD1. V lost 3 bases, J lost 4 bases, and 10 bases stayed unmatched. This CDR3 contains 16 residues. The V gene's germline CDR1 is SGHRS and CDR2 YFSETQ. The CDR3 spells CASSSLLQGASDTQYF. The CDR3 region has the DNA TGCGCCAGCAGCTCGCTTCTCCAGGGGGCTTCAGATACGCAGTATTTT. Supplemented by reference TRBV5-1 and TRBJ2-3, the full variable domain reads KAGVTQTPRYLIKTRGQQVTLSCSPISGHRSVSWYQQTPGQGLQFLFEYFSETQRNKGNFPGRFSGRQFSNSRSEMNVSTLELGDSALYLCASSSLLQGASDTQYFGPGTRLTVL.

The chain recombines TRBV5-4 with TRBJ2-5, with a tentative D call TRBD1 (5 bases). V gave up 1 base and J gave up 2 bases, with 12 bases separating them. Germline V gene lookup returns CDR1 SGHNT and CDR2 YYREEE (reference sequence). The CDR3 has 15 amino acids. The CDR3 DNA reads TGTGCCAGCAGCTTGCAGGGCGGCGTACAAGAGACCCAGTACTTC. It translates to CASSLQGGVQETQYF.

The chain links TRBV2 to TRBJ2-7; TRBD2 agrees at 8 bases. The CDR3 runs to 16 residues. The junction had 7 bases not matched to a gene; V was cut back by 0 bases and J by 3 bases. Germline V lookup: CDR1 SNHLY, CDR2 FYNNEI. CDR3: CASSEASGRTLYEQYF. Here the CDR3 DNA reads TGTGCCAGCAGTGAAGCAAGCGGGAGAACCCTCTACGAGCAGTACTTC. The full variable domain, in which reference TRBV2 and TRBJ2-7 provide the parts outside the CDR3, is EPEVTQTPSHQVTQMGQEVILRCVPISNHLYFYWYRQILGQKVEFLVSFYNNEISEKSEIFDDQFSVERPDGSNFTLKIRSTKLEDSAMYFCASSEASGRTLYEQYFGPGTRLTVT.

V is TRBV7-8 and J is TRBJ2-7; D perhaps matches TRBD1 (5 bases). From germline, CDR1 is SGHVS and CDR2 FQNEAQ. The CDR3 loop spans 15 amino acids. The germline V and J ends were trimmed by 6 bases and 0 bases, with 15 bases remaining between them. The CDR3 here is CASRQASFLSYEQYF. The CDR3 DNA is TGTGCCAGCAGACAGGCTTCCTTCCTCTCCTACGAGCAGTACTTC.

This clone was counted once. This chain joins TRBV7-8 and TRBJ2-5; D is tentatively TRBD1 or TRBD2 (5 bases each). The germline V gene encodes CDR1 SGHVS and CDR2 FQNEAQ. The CDR3 totals 15 residues. The germline V and J ends were trimmed by 0 bases and 7 bases, with 15 bases remaining between them. The DNA for the CDR3 is TGTGCCAGCAGCTTAGCTCGGGACGTATTTCTGACCCAGTACTTC. Translation: CASSLARDVFLTQYF.

The V gene is TRBV18, the J gene TRBJ2-5; D not certain. V lost 3 bases, J lost 5 bases, and 16 bases lay in between. CDR3 length: 15 residues. The germline V gene has CDR1 KGHSH and CDR2 LQKENI. The CDR3 loop is CASSPRNGLSETQYF. CDR3 sequence (DNA): TGTGCCAGCTCACCCCGGAACGGTTTGTCGGAGACCCAGTACTTC.

This rearrangement joins TRBV4-1 to TRBJ1-2; D remains ambiguous. The CDR3 is 14 amino acids. V lost 1 base, J lost 2 bases, and 8 bases lay in between. Germline V gene data show CDR1 as MGHRA and CDR2 as YSYEKL. The CDR3 here is CASSQAAGNYGYTF. The CDR3 coding sequence is TGCGCCAGCAGCCAAGCGGCGGGGAACTATGGCTACACCTTC.

This chain connects TRBV7-2 to TRBJ2-5; the match to TRBD1 covers 7 bases. Germline lookup yields CDR1 SGHTA and CDR2 FQGNSA. This CDR3 contains 14 residues. Trimming at V came to 5 bases and at J to 4 bases, leaving 7 bases not matched to a gene. The CDR3 DNA follows: TGTGCCAGCAGCCCAACAGGGGACGTAGAGACCCAGTACTTC. This codes for CASSPTGDVETQYF.

CDR3 sequence: CASSLKGQGATGELFF. In DNA form, the CDR3 reads TGCGCCAGCAGCTTGAAGGGACAGGGGGCTACCGGGGAGCTGTTTTTT. The V gene is TRBV5-1, the J gene TRBJ2-2, with 12 bases aligning to TRBD1. Germline CDR1 and CDR2: SGHRS and YFSETQ. Germline trimming cut 1 base from V and 5 bases from J; bases unmatched to any gene: 3. The CDR3 covers 16 residues.

The table lists this clone with a count of one. V usage is TRBV5-1 and J usage is TRBJ2-2; TRBD1 aligns across 8 bases. With V trimmed by 5 bases and J by 6 bases, 6 bases remained unmatched. Per germline, CDR1 SGHRS and CDR2 YFSETQ. This CDR3 contains 14 residues. The CDR3: CASRGQGASGELFF. DNA of the CDR3: TGCGCCAGCAGAGGGCAGGGGGCTTCCGGGGAGCTGTTTTTT.

CDR3 loop: CASSPRTDLGTEAFF. CDR3 nucleotides: TGTGCCAGCAGTCCCCGGACAGATCTAGGGACTGAAGCTTTCTTT. V is TRBV6-1 and J is TRBJ1-1, with a possible D match to TRBD1 (6 bases). The CDR3 consists of 15 residues. The V end was cut by 5 bases, the J end by 5 bases, with 18 bases between. Per germline, CDR1 MNHNS and CDR2 SASEGT.

This chain uses TRBV6-6 with TRBJ1-2; 7 bases fit TRBD1. Germline assignment: CDR1 MNHNY and CDR2 SVGAGI (reference sequence). The CDR3 runs 16 residues. V gave up 2 bases and J gave up 3 bases; unmatched junction bases: 9. The CDR3 reads CASSYHQGGIDYGYTF. The CDR3 bases are TGTGCCAGCAGTTACCACCAGGGGGGCATTGACTATGGCTACACCTTC.

This chain uses TRBV7-2 with TRBJ2-5; 11 nucleotides line up with TRBD1. The CDR3 has 16 amino acids. CDR1 and CDR2 from the germline V gene are SGHTA and FQGNSA. Germline trimming cut 0 bases from V and 1 base from J; bases unmatched to any gene: 1. The CDR3 here is CASSLAGTGGQETQYF. CDR3 in DNA: TGTGCCAGCAGCTTAGCCGGGACAGGGGGCCAAGAGACCCAGTACTTC.

The CDR3 DNA reads TGCGCCAGCAGCTCCGGGACTAGCGGGAGACGAGCCTACGAGCAGTACTTC. Protein sequence: CASSSGTSGRRAYEQYF. This chain connects TRBV5-1 to TRBJ2-7; the match to TRBD2 covers 14 bases. The length of the CDR3 is 17 residues. The V segment lost 3 bases and the J segment 2 bases; nucleotides outside the gene matches: 7. Germline V gene data show CDR1 as SGHRS and CDR2 as YFSETQ.

The genes are TRBV5-1 and TRBJ2-3; TRBD2 matches at 10 bases. Trimming took 2 bases from V and 1 from J; bases not matched to a gene: 4. The CDR3 covers 16 residues. CDR1 SGHRS and CDR2 YFSETQ come from the germline V gene. CDR3 loop: CASSFSLAGGTDTQYF. The DNA for the CDR3 is TGCGCCAGCAGCTTTTCCCTAGCGGGAGGCACAGATACGCAGTATTTT. Combining the CDR3 with reference TRBV5-1 and TRBJ2-3 gives the whole variable domain KAGVTQTPRYLIKTRGQQVTLSCSPISGHRSVSWYQQTPGQGLQFLFEYFSETQRNKGNFPGRFSGRQFSNSRSEMNVSTLELGDSALYLCASSFSLAGGTDTQYFGPGTRLTVL.

The chain employs TRBV29-1 and TRBJ1-2, with 8 bases lining up with TRBD1. Germline V gene sequence: CDR1 SQVTM, CDR2 ANQGSEA. Trimming took 8 bases from V and 1 from J; bases not matched to a gene: 6. The CDR3 contains 13 residues. CDR3 in amino acids: CSSRDRSNYGYTF. The CDR3 region has the DNA TGCAGCTCACGGGACAGGAGTAACTATGGCTACACCTTC.

The V call is TRBV18, the J call TRBJ2-7, with TRBD2 as a possible D gene (5 bases). This CDR3 comprises 15 residues. The germline CDR1 and CDR2 sequences are KGHSH and LQKENI. The V and J ends lost 8 bases and 6 bases respectively, with 23 bases between them. DNA for the CDR3: TGTGCCAGCACCGGAGGCGGAACCTTGGGTCGCGAGCAGTACTTC. This codes for CASTGGGTLGREQYF.

The CDR3 DNA reads TGTGCCAGCAGCTTTCCCGGACCGAGTGAGCAGTTCTTC. Protein: CASSFPGPSEQFF. The chain combines TRBV5-4 with TRBJ2-1; D unclear. V was clipped by 2 bases and J by 9 bases, with 12 bases between them. Germline V CDR1 and CDR2: SGHNT, YYREEE (reference sequence). The CDR3 consists of 13 residues.

In the case of this clone: The identical CDR3 is also encoded by other nucleotide sequences in the sample. Here the CDR3 reads CASSLGTSNEQFF. The CDR3 nucleotides are TGCGCCAGCAGCTTGGGGACAAGCAATGAGCAGTTCTTC. This chain connects TRBV5-1 to TRBJ2-1; tentatively, D is TRBD1 (5 bases). CDR1 and CDR2 from the germline V gene are SGHRS and YFSETQ. Trimming removed 0 bases at V and 6 bases at J, with 7 bases between. The CDR3 spans 13 residues.

The chain recombines TRBV6-5 with TRBJ1-2; D call uncertain. Germline assignment: CDR1 MNHEY and CDR2 SVGAGI. The CDR3 runs to 16 residues. V lost 0 bases and J 4 bases, leaving 15 bases between the germline ends. CDR3 sequence: CASSYSIWESGYGYTF. The CDR3 nucleotides are TGTGCCAGCAGTTACTCGATCTGGGAATCGGGCTATGGCTACACCTTC.

The gene calls are TRBV11-2 and TRBJ1-3; D gene ambiguous. The CDR3 totals 16 residues. Trimming cost V 4 bases and J 0 bases, with 13 bases left between them. Looked up from germline, CDR1 is SGHAT and CDR2 is FQNNGV. CDR3 DNA: TGTGCCAGCAGCTCAACAGATGTGAGCTCTGGAAACACCATATATTTT. Translation: CASSSTDVSSGNTIYF.

This clone came up once. This chain connects TRBV5-1 to TRBJ2-5; perhaps TRBD1 as D (5 bases). CDR3 length equals 14 residues. In germline, CDR1 is SGHRS, CDR2 YFSETQ. V shed 3 bases and J shed 5 bases, with 14 bases lying between them. The CDR3 region is CASSSQGREETQYF. The CDR3 DNA sequence: TGCGCCAGCAGCTCGCAGGGCCGAGAGGAGACCCAGTACTTC.

This clone has only a few counts. The same CDR3 arises from other DNA sequences in this sample as well. The V and J genes are TRBV19 and TRBJ2-7; D remains unclear. Between the trimmed V and J ends, which lost 1 base and 0 bases, there was a span of 7 bases. From germline, CDR1 is LNHDA and CDR2 SQIVND (reference sequence). The CDR3 length is 14 residues. The CDR3: CASSIGVHSYEQYF. CDR3 coding DNA: TGTGCCAGTAGTATAGGGGTACACTCCTACGAGCAGTACTTC.

The chain has TRBV2 and TRBJ2-7; 10 nucleotides agree with TRBD1. The CDR3 covers 15 residues. Germline trimming cut 6 bases from V and 3 bases from J; bases unmatched to any gene: 8. Germline assignment: CDR1 SNHLY and CDR2 FYNNEI. CDR3 in amino acids: CASRGPGQGNYEQYF. CDR3 DNA sequence: TGTGCCAGCAGAGGACCGGGACAGGGGAACTACGAGCAGTACTTC.

This clone was detected once. V and J are TRBV27 and TRBJ2-1; D not certain. Trimming removed 8 bases from V and 7 bases from J, with 21 bases in between. Per germline, CDR1 MNHEY and CDR2 SMNVEV (reference sequence). The CDR3 spans 15 residues. DNA of the CDR3: TGTGCCAGCCATCCCTTAGCTGGAGATGGTAATGAGCAGTTCTTC. Its translation is CASHPLAGDGNEQFF.

The rearrangement links TRBV7-9 to TRBJ1-5, with 9 bases lining up with TRBD1. The CDR3 is 14 amino acids. CDR1 and CDR2 (germline): SEHNR, FQNEAQ (reference sequence). The ends lost 5 bases at V and 9 bases at J; junction bases unmatched: 8. This CDR3 reads CASSLWDRVGPQHF. The CDR3 DNA reads TGTGCCAGCAGCCTCTGGGACAGGGTTGGGCCCCAGCATTTT.

The chain uses TRBV28 and TRBJ1-4; D might be TRBD1 (6 bases). CDR3 size: 14 residues. Germline V CDR1 and CDR2: MDHEN, SYDVKM. Trimming removed 5 bases at V and 0 bases at J, with 7 bases between. CDR3 region: CASSDRTTNEKLFF. DNA for the CDR3: TGTGCCAGCAGTGACAGGACAACTAATGAAAAACTGTTTTTT.

In this sample, this clone turned up once. The chain uses TRBV5-1 and TRBJ2-3, with TRBD2 identical over 16 bases. The V and J ends lost 0 bases and 5 bases, in that order; junction bases with no gene match: 6. Germline loops: CDR1 SGHRS, CDR2 YFSETQ. This CDR3 region has 18 residues. The CDR3, as DNA: TGCGCCAGCAGCTTGGGGGGACTAGCGGGAGGGCGCCGAGATACGCAGTATTTT. Amino acids: CASSLGGLAGGRRDTQYF.